The T cell receptor (beta chain) under discussion was sequenced for a study of cytomegalovirus exposure and HLA in healthy donors. Study-wide background: The roughly 670 first-cohort repertoires and the approximately 130 validation repertoires shared the same platform, a later analysis reported.

Clones were sequenced by immunoSEQ multiplex PCR, and TCRdb holds only the in-frame ones, with some missing. In the table there are roughly 330,000 clones, roughly 90% of which are singletons. Study-wide points: The TCR clusters that emerged in the first cohort tended, a later analysis found, to co-occur in the approximately 130 validation repertoires. Some TCR beta chains (about 170 of them) were listed as cytomegalovirus-associated. In vitro checks showed that a few CMV-associated chains really do target CMV antigens.

In germline, CDR1 is LNHDA, CDR2 SQIVND (reference sequence). Trimming took off 1 base at V and 0 bases at J, with 7 bases between the two ends. The length of the CDR3 is 15 residues. Comments on this clone: The target antigen is unknown.

The specimen sequenced was PBMCs. The origin of this receptor is a woman in her twenties or thirties in good health and CMV-seropositive. The V gene is TRBV19, the J gene TRBJ1-5, with D tentatively TRBD1 (5 bases). The chain's CDR3 is CASSIGGGSNQPQHF. The CDR3 DNA reads as TGTGCCAGTAGTATAGGCGGGGGTAGCAATCAGCCCCAGCATTTT.